This passage covers 10 T cell receptor beta chains from one sample sequenced in a study of blood T cells in healthy people across ages. A second PCR, run for about 7 to 11 cycles, used a sample-barcoded 5' primer plus a J-beta primer mix. TCRdb ran MiXCR on the 5' RACE reads and lists one entry per CDR3 protein. The sample includes around 1,800,000 distinct CDR3 sequences, about two fifths of them seen just once. Sample: blood. The origin of the receptors is a human donor in good health.

This clonotype was counted a few times. This chain uses TRBV28 with TRBJ1-2; D gene unclear. Germline V gene sequence: CDR1 MDHEN, CDR2 SYDVKM. Trimming stripped 1 base from V and 5 bases from J, with 11 bases between. This CDR3 is 14 amino acids long. The CDR3 region is CASSLSESRYGYTF. DNA for the CDR3: TGTGCCAGCAGTTTATCAGAGAGTCGGTATGGCTACACCTTC.

About this clonotype itself: This clone may be a read error of a much larger clone one base away. The chain combines TRBV4-3 with TRBJ2-5; D is unclear. Germline CDR1 is LGHNA and CDR2 is YSLEER. The CDR3 is 15 amino acids. V gave up 0 bases and J gave up 3 bases, with 11 bases separating them. CDR3 in amino acids: CASSQDLEREETQYF. The CDR3 region has the DNA TGCGCCAGCAGCCAAGATCTCGAGCGAGAAGAGACCCAGTACTTC.

The CDR3 loop is CASSVQTGGVTDTQYF. Written as DNA, the CDR3 is TGTGCCAGCAGCGTTCAAACAGGGGGCGTCACAGATACGCAGTATTTT. This sequence joins TRBV7-3 and TRBJ2-3, with 9 positions matching TRBD1. CDR3 length: 16 residues. V was clipped by 5 bases and J by 2 bases; unmatched bases: 8. Germline values: CDR1 SGHTA, CDR2 FQGTGA.

The chain employs TRBV7-2 and TRBJ1-6, with TRBD1 identical over 8 bases. CDR1 and CDR2 from the germline V gene are SGHTA and FQGNSA. V shed 5 bases, J shed 6 bases, and the junction held 9 bases outside the gene matches. CDR3 length: 16 residues. This CDR3 reads CASSRQGIAFNSPLHF. The CDR3 nucleotides read TGTGCCAGCAGCCGACAGGGGATTGCCTTTAATTCACCCCTCCACTTT.

This clonotype was seen a few times. This chain joins TRBV6-2 or TRBV6-3 and TRBJ2-7; 7 bases align to TRBD1. This CDR3 spans 13 amino acids. The trim removed 8 bases at V and 5 bases at J, leaving 9 bases unmatched. Germline values: CDR1 MNHEY, CDR2 SVGEGT. The CDR3 nucleotides read TGTGCCAGCCGCACAGGGGTTTCAAACGAGCAGTACTTC. It yields the protein CASRTGVSNEQYF.

V is TRBV9 and J is TRBJ2-5; the match to TRBD2 covers 7 bases. CDR1 is SGDLS, CDR2 YYNGEE, per germline. Unmatched junction bases numbered 2, after V lost 1 base and J lost 5 bases. The CDR3 has 13 residues. For the CDR3, the DNA is TGTGCCAGCAGCGTATGGGAGGGGGAGACCCAGTACTTC. This gives the protein CASSVWEGETQYF. The whole variable domain, remainder taken from reference TRBV9 and TRBJ2-5, is DSGVTQTPKHLITATGQRVTLRCSPRSGDLSVYWYQQSLDQGLQFLIQYYNGEERAKGNILERFSAQQFPDLHSELNLSSLELGDSALYFCASSVWEGETQYFGPGTRLLVL.

This chain connects TRBV7-2 to TRBJ1-1, with D unclear. The CDR3 consists of 14 residues. The germline CDR1 and CDR2 sequences are SGHTA and FQGNSA. The V and J ends lost 2 bases and 1 base respectively, with 8 bases between them. CDR3 in DNA: TGTGCCAGCAGCTTAACACAGAAGAACACTGAAGCTTTCTTT. Amino acids: CASSLTQKNTEAFF.

As to this clonotype: The junction departs from the called germline gene at one end, perhaps through a read error. The rearrangement links TRBV20-1 to TRBJ1-2; D might be TRBD1 (5 bases). This CDR3 has 16 amino acids. CDR1 DFQATT and CDR2 SNEGSKA come from the germline V gene (reference sequence). The CDR3, as DNA: TGCAGTGCTCGAGACAGAAAACTAGGGAGTGGAACTGGCTACACCTTC. Its protein is CSARDRKLGSGTGYTF.

The chain uses TRBV20-1 and TRBJ1-2; 7 positions agree with TRBD1. Unmatched junction bases numbered 7, after V lost 3 bases and J lost 3 bases. The CDR3 runs 14 residues. CDR1 and CDR2 from the germline V gene are DFQATT and SNEGSKA (reference sequence). The CDR3 sequence is CSARTGQVDYGYTF. CDR3 bases: TGCAGTGCTAGGACCGGACAGGTCGACTATGGCTACACCTTC.

In this sample, this clonotype turned up a few times. The V call is TRBV6-1, the J call TRBJ1-1, with unresolved D. The CDR3 totals 12 residues. Trimming removed 2 bases at V and 7 bases at J, with 8 bases between. The V gene's germline CDR1 is MNHNS and CDR2 SASEGT. CDR3 sequence (DNA): TGTGCCAGCAGTGAACCTACGTTTGAAGCTTTCTTT. Translating it yields CASSEPTFEAFF.